The 7 T cell receptor beta chains below were found in one sample sequenced in a study of identical twins. In TCRdb, the 5' RACE reads were re-called with MiXCR into one record per CDR3 protein. The sample lists hundreds of thousands of distinct CDR3 sequences, 21% occurring once. This same sample was also taken into another study, of T cells expressing NK-cell markers.

The sample consisted of PBMCs. Source of these receptors: a woman aged 18 to 35 in good health.

V and J are TRBV6-5 and TRBJ2-3; D is perhaps TRBD2 (5 bases). This CDR3 is built from 14 residues. V shed 3 bases and J shed 1 base, with 8 bases lying between them. Germline-derived CDR1 and CDR2 are MNHEY and SVGAGI. The CDR3 nucleotides read TGTGCCAGCAGTTATAACGGGGGCACAGATACGCAGTATTTT. This encodes CASSYNGGTDTQYF.

CDR3 amino acids: CASRGTLDEQYF. The CDR3, as DNA: TGTGCCAGCAGGGGGACTCTAGACGAGCAGTACTTC. The rearrangement uses TRBV27 and TRBJ2-7, with D tentatively TRBD2 (6 bases). CDR1 and CDR2 (germline): MNHEY, SMNVEV (reference sequence). The CDR3 consists of 12 residues. V lost 6 bases to trimming and J lost 5 bases, with 11 bases between them.

The chain uses TRBV2 and TRBJ2-3, with a weak D call TRBD2 (6 bases). Germline CDR1 SNHLY, CDR2 FYNNEI. The CDR3 totals 11 residues. V was trimmed by 9 bases and J by 6 bases, leaving 10 bases between them. CDR3 in amino acids: CARGGSDTQYF. In nucleotides, the CDR3 is TGTGCCAGGGGAGGATCGGATACGCAGTATTTT.

The chain is built from TRBV19 and TRBJ2-4; D could derive from TRBD1 or TRBD2 (5 bases each). Trimming removed 7 bases from V and 1 base from J, with 11 bases in between. From germline, CDR1 is LNHDA and CDR2 SQIVND (reference sequence). The CDR3 is 14 amino acids. CDR3 nucleotides: TGTGCCAGTACCGAGGGGTCCGCCAAAAACATTCAGTACTTC. Translating it yields CASTEGSAKNIQYF. Based on the CDR3 plus reference TRBV19 and TRBJ2-4, the full variable domain is DGGITQSPKYLFRKEGQNVTLSCEQNLNHDAMYWYRQDPGQGLRLIYYSQIVNDFQKGDIAEGYSVSREKKESFPLTVTSAQKNPTAFYLCASTEGSAKNIQYFGAGTRLSVL.

This chain uses TRBV10-3 with TRBJ2-3, with D possibly matching TRBD2 (5 bases). The CDR3 is 16 residues long. V dropped 4 bases and J dropped 0 bases, with 14 bases sitting between them. Looked up from germline, CDR1 is ENHRY and CDR2 is SYGVKD. The CDR3 sequence is CAISVLQRSSTDTQYF. As DNA, the CDR3 is TGTGCCATCAGTGTCTTACAGCGGTCCAGCACAGATACGCAGTATTTT.

This clonotype was counted only a few times. The chain uses TRBV10-1 and TRBJ2-3; 10 nucleotides match TRBD2. Germline V CDR1 and CDR2: WNHNN, SYGVQD (reference sequence). Trimming cost V 3 bases and J 0 bases; bases outside gene matches: 3. The CDR3 loop spans 16 amino acids. For the CDR3, the DNA is TGCGCCAGCAGTGATCAGCGGGGGGGAAGCACAGATACGCAGTATTTT. This sequence encodes CASSDQRGGSTDTQYF.

V gene TRBV6-5 combines with J gene TRBJ1-4, with 7 bases matching TRBD1. Germline V lookup: CDR1 MNHEY, CDR2 SVGAGI. The CDR3 is 15 amino acids. V shed 2 bases, J shed 7 bases, and the junction held 7 bases outside the gene matches. For the CDR3, the DNA is TGTGCCAGCAGTTACGGGGGACAGATTTTTGAAAAACTGTTTTTT. Its translation: CASSYGGQIFEKLFF.